The clone carrying this TCR beta chain was picked up many times. Antigen unknown. This entry is derived from a study of identical twins. The study's findings and limits: There were fewer insertions in abundant cord blood beta clonotypes, but memory repertoires showed no such pattern.

TCRdb itself ran the 5' RACE reads through MiXCR, one entry per CDR3 protein. The sample lists roughly 350,000 distinct CDR3 sequences; approximately 8.8% were seen once. V was cut by 0 bases and J by 1 base, with 7 bases left in between. This CDR3 has 15 residues. Per germline, CDR1 SGHTA and CDR2 FQGNSA. Sequenced material: naive T cells sorted from blood. The chain has TRBV7-2 and TRBJ1-5, with unresolved D. This sequence originates from a woman between 45 and 60 years old in good health. The chain's CDR3 is CASSLAGASNQPQHF. CDR3 nucleotide sequence: TGTGCCAGCAGCTTAGCAGGCGCAAGCAATCAGCCCCAGCATTTT.